Each of the 10 T cell receptor beta chains below was sequenced from the same sample in a study of blood T cell repertoires in COVID-19. Produced via immunoSEQ multiplex PCR; TCRdb's table is partial and in-frame only. The table records about 380,000 clones, 81% of them present only once. Sequencing was done on a sample of peripheral blood. These receptor sequences come from a human donor with acute or convalescent COVID-19. The donor label of this sample is uncertain.

This clone was found once. The chain links TRBV27 to TRBJ2-7; D unclear. The CDR3 contains 13 residues. Trimming took off 3 bases at V and 7 bases at J, with 13 bases between the two ends. Germline loops: CDR1 MNHEY, CDR2 SMNVEV (reference sequence). The CDR3 DNA is TGTGCCAGCAGTTTGGTCGTCGGAGAAGAGCAGTACTTC. Protein product: CASSLVVGEEQYF.

This chain links TRBV20-1 with TRBJ1-6; D perhaps matches TRBD1 (6 bases). The length of the CDR3 is 15 residues. Trimming removed 3 bases from V and 7 bases from J, with 16 bases in between. Germline V gives CDR1 DFQATT, CDR2 SNEGSKA (reference sequence). The CDR3 DNA sequence: TGCAGTGCTAGTTCGGGGGGCGAGAGGAATTCACCCCTCCACTTT. Residues: CSASSGGERNSPLHF.

The chain has TRBV6-5 and TRBJ2-7; TRBD2 is a possible D gene (6 bases). Trimming took off 0 bases at V and 3 bases at J, with 12 bases between the two ends. This CDR3 region has 15 residues. The germline V gene encodes CDR1 MNHEY and CDR2 SVGAGI. CDR3 nucleotides: TGTGCCAGCAGTTACTCGATTCAGGGACTCTACGAGCAGTACTTC. Its translation is CASSYSIQGLYEQYF.

J is TRBJ1-1 and V is TRBV19; maybe TRBD1 (5 bases). The germline V and J ends were trimmed by 11 bases and 4 bases, with 20 bases remaining between them. CDR3 length: 14 residues. Per germline, CDR1 LNHDA and CDR2 SQIVND (reference sequence). The CDR3 protein is CACTRAPKFTEAFF. CDR3 bases: TGTGCCTGCACCAGGGCCCCGAAGTTCACTGAAGCTTTCTTT.

The V gene is TRBV5-6, the J gene TRBJ2-7; 8 bases align to TRBD1. V shed 4 bases, J shed 0 bases, and the junction held 3 bases outside the gene matches. The CDR3 loop spans 14 amino acids. Germline V gene data show CDR1 as SGHDT and CDR2 as YYEEEE. The CDR3 DNA follows: TGTGCCAGCAGCCGGACAGGGAACTCCTACGAGCAGTACTTC. It yields the protein CASSRTGNSYEQYF.

This rearrangement joins TRBV5-6 to TRBJ2-7; TRBD2 is a possible D gene (6 bases). This CDR3 is 13 amino acids long. With 0 bases removed from V and 3 bases from J, the gap between germline ends came to 7 bases. The germline gives CDR1 SGHDT, CDR2 YYEEEE. The CDR3 loop is CASSLGGNYEQYF. CDR3 sequence (DNA): TGTGCCAGCAGCTTGGGCGGGAACTACGAGCAGTACTTC.

The chain combines TRBV19 with TRBJ2-3, with D unclear. Trimming left V 3 bases short and J 4 bases short, with 14 bases between. Per germline, CDR1 LNHDA and CDR2 SQIVND (reference sequence). There are 15 residues in the CDR3. The CDR3 DNA reads as TGTGCCAGTAGTATTGTAACCCGGAGCTCAGATACGCAGTATTTT. Translating gives CASSIVTRSSDTQYF.

This rearrangement joins TRBV5-5 to TRBJ2-1; 7 nucleotides align to TRBD2. The CDR3 extends over 14 amino acids. The germline gives CDR1 SGHKS, CDR2 YYEKEE (reference sequence). V shed 3 bases, J shed 5 bases, and the junction held 5 bases outside the gene matches. CDR3 coding DNA: TGTGCCAGCAGCTGGGACGGGGGGAACAATGAGCAGTTCTTC. Translation gives CASSWDGGNNEQFF.

The CDR3 nucleotides read TGTGCCATCAGTGAGTTGGGACAGCGCAATGGCTACACCTTC. Translating gives CAISELGQRNGYTF. The rearrangement uses TRBV10-3 and TRBJ1-2, with 7 bases fitting TRBD1. The CDR3 covers 14 residues. Trimming removed 1 base from V and 6 bases from J; junction bases left unmatched: 5. Per germline, CDR1 ENHRY and CDR2 SYGVKD.

J is TRBJ1-5 and V is TRBV6-5, with a tentative D call TRBD1 (5 bases). This CDR3 spans 14 amino acids. Germline CDR1 and CDR2: MNHEY and SVGAGI. V shed 0 bases and J shed 7 bases, with 10 bases lying between them. This CDR3 is CASSYSQGRQPQHF. The CDR3 DNA is TGTGCCAGCAGTTACTCCCAGGGAAGGCAGCCCCAGCATTTT.